The entry below describes one T cell receptor (beta chain). V lost 4 bases, J lost 5 bases, and 6 bases stayed unmatched. From germline, CDR1 is MGHRA and CDR2 YSYEKL. The CDR3 has 15 amino acids. The entry originates in a study of cytotoxic CD8 clonotypes in ibrutinib-treated CLL. Profiling relied on immunoSEQ multiplex PCR, and the TCRdb table lists in-frame clones only, not all of them. The top ten clones hold 4.5% to 6.5% of a sample with more than 110,000 clones, about three quarters of them seen once. The V call is TRBV4-1, the J call TRBJ1-5, with 9 bases aligning to TRBD1. This clonotype originated in a human donor with chronic lymphocytic leukemia. The specimen was PBMCs, collected after 24 months of ibrutinib treatment. CDR3 sequence reads: CASSRTGTGHQPQHF. DNA for the CDR3: TGCGCCAGCAGCCGCACCGGGACAGGGCATCAGCCCCAGCATTTT.